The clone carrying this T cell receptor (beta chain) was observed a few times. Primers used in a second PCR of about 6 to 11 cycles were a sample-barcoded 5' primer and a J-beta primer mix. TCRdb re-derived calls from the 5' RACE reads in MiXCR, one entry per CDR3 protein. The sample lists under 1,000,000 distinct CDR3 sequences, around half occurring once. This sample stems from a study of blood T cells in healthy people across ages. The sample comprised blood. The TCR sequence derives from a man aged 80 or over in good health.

Written as DNA, the CDR3 is TGCGCCAGCAGCCAAGATTGGGGGGCGGACAGCACCGGGGAGCTGTTTTTT. It specifies CASSQDWGADSTGELFF. The V call is TRBV4-1, the J call TRBJ2-2; D is possibly TRBD1 or TRBD2 (6 bases each). V shed 0 bases and J shed 4 bases, with 15 bases lying between them. This CDR3 is 17 amino acids long. Germline values: CDR1 MGHRA, CDR2 YSYEKL.